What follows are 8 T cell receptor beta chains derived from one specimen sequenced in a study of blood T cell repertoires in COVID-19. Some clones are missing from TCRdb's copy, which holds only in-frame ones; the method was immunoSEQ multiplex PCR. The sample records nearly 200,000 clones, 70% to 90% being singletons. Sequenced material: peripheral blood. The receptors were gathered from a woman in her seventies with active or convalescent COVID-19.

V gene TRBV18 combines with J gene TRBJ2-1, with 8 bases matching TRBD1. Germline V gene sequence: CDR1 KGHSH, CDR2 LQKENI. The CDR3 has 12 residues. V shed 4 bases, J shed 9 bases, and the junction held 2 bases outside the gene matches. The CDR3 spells CASSQGQVEQFF. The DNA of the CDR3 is TGTGCCAGCTCACAGGGACAGGTTGAGCAGTTCTTC.

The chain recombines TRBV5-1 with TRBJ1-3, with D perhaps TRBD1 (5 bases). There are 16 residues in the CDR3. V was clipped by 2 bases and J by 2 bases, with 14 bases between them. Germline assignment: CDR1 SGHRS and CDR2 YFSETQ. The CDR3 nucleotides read TGCGCCAGCAGCTTCAATGGCAGGGCCCCTGGAAACACCATATATTTT. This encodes CASSFNGRAPGNTIYF.

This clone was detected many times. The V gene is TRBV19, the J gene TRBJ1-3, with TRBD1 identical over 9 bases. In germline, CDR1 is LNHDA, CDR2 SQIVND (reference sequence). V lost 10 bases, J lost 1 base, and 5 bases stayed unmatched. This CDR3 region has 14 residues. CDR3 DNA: TGTGCCACCGCGGACAGGGGTTCTGGAAACACCATATATTTT. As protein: CATADRGSGNTIYF.

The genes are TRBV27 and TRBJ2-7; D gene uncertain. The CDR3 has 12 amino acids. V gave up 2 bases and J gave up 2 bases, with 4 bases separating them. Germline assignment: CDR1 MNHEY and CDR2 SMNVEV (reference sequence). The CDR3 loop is CASSLPTYEQYF. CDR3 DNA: TGTGCCAGCAGTTTACCAACCTACGAGCAGTACTTC.

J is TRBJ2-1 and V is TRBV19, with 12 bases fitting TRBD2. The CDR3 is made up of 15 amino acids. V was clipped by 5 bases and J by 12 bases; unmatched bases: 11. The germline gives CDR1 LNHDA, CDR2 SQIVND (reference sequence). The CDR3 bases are TGTGCCAGTAGTTTGCGGACTAGCGGGATTCGGGGGCAGTTCTTC. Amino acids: CASSLRTSGIRGQFF.

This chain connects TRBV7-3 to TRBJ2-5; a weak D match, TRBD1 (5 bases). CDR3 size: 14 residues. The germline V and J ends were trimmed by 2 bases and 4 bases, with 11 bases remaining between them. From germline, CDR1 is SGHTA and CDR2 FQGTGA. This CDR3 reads CASSLAGRRETQYF. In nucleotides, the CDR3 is TGTGCCAGCAGCTTAGCAGGGCGCCGAGAGACCCAGTACTTC.

The CDR3 reads CASSLGQYGSPLHF. CDR3 DNA sequence: TGTGCCAGCAGCCTGGGACAGTATGGTTCGCCCCTCCACTTT. The chain couples TRBV3-1 (or the pseudogene TRBV3-2) to TRBJ1-6; 7 bases map to TRBD1. Germline CDR1 and CDR2: LGHDT and YNNKEL (reference sequence). The CDR3 spans 14 residues. The V segment lost 4 bases and the J segment 13 bases; nucleotides outside the gene matches: 10.

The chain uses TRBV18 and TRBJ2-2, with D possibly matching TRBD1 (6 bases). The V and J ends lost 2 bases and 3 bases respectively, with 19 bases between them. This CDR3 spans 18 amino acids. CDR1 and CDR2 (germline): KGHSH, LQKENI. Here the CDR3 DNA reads TGTGCCAGCTCACCAGTTAATGGTGGGGGCGCGGACACCGGGGAGCTGTTTTTT. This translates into CASSPVNGGGADTGELFF.